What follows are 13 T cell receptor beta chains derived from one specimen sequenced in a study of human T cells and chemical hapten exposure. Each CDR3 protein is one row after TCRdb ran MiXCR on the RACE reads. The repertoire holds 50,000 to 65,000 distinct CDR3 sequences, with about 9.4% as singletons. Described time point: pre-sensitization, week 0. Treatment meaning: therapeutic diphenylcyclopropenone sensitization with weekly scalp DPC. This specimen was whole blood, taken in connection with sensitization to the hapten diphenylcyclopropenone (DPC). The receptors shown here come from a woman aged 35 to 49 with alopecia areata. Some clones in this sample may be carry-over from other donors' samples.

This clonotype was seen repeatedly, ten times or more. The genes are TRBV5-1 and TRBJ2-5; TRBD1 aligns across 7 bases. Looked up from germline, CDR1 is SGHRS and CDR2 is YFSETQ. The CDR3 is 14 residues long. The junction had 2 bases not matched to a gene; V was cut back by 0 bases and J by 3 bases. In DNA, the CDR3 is TGCGCCAGCAGCTTGGCCGGGACAGAAGAGACCCAGTACTTC. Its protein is CASSLAGTEETQYF.

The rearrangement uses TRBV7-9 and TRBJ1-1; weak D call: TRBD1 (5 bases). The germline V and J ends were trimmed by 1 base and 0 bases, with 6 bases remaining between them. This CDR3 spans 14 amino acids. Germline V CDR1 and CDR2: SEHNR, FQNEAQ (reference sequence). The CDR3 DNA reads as TGTGCCAGCAGCTTAGGACAGATGAACACTGAAGCTTTCTTT. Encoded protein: CASSLGQMNTEAFF.

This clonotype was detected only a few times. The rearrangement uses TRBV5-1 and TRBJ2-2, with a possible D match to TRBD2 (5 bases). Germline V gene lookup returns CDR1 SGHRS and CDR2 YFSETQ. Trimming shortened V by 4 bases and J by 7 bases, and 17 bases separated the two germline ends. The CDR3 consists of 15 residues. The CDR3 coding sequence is TGCGCCAGCAGCCCCGGACGCCCCCGGGGCGGGGAGCTGTTTTTT. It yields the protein CASSPGRPRGGELFF. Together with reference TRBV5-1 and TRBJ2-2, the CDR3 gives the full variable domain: KAGVTQTPRYLIKTRGQQVTLSCSPISGHRSVSWYQQTPGQGLQFLFEYFSETQRNKGNFPGRFSGRQFSNSRSEMNVSTLELGDSALYLCASSPGRPRGGELFFGEGSRLTVL.

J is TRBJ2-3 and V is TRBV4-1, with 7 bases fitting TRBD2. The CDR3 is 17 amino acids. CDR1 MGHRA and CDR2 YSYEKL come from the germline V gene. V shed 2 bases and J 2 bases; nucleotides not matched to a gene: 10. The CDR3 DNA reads TGCGCCAGCAGCCAAAGGTCGGCGGGGGAATACACAGATACGCAGTATTTT. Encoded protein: CASSQRSAGEYTDTQYF.

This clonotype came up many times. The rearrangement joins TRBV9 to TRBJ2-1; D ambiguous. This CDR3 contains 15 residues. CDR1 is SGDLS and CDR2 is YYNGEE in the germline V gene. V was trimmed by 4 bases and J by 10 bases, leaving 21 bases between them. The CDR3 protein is CASSPSGGTFGEQFF. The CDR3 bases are TGTGCCAGCAGCCCTTCCGGCGGAACCTTCGGCGAGCAGTTCTTC. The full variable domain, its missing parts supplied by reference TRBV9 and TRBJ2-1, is DSGVTQTPKHLITATGQRVTLRCSPRSGDLSVYWYQQSLDQGLQFLIQYYNGEERAKGNILERFSAQQFPDLHSELNLSSLELGDSALYFCASSPSGGTFGEQFFGPGTRLTVL.

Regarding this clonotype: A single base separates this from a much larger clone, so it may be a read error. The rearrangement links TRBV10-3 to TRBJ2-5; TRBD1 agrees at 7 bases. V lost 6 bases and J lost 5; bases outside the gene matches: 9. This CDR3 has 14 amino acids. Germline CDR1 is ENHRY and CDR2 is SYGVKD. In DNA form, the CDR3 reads TGTGCCATCAGCCCAGGGGGTTCCAGTGAGACCCAGTACTTC. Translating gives CAISPGGSSETQYF.

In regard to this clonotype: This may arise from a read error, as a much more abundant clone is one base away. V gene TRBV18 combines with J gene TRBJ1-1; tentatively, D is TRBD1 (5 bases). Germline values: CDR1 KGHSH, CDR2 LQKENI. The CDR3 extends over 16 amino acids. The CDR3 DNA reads TGTGCCAGCTTACCAGGGCCGGGACCTCGGAACACTGAAGCTTTCTTT. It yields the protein CASLPGPGPRNTEAFF.

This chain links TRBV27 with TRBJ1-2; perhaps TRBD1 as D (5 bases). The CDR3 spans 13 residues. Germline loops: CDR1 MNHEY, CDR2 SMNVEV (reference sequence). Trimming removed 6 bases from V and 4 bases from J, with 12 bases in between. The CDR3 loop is CASRGTDSYGYTF. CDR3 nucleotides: TGTGCCAGCAGGGGGACGGATTCCTATGGCTACACCTTC.

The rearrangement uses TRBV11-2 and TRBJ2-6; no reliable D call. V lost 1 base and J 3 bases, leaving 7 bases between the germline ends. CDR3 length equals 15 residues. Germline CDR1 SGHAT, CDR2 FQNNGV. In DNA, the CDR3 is TGTGCCAGCAGCTTAGGGGGAAATGGGGCCAACGTCCTGACTTTC. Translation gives CASSLGGNGANVLTF.

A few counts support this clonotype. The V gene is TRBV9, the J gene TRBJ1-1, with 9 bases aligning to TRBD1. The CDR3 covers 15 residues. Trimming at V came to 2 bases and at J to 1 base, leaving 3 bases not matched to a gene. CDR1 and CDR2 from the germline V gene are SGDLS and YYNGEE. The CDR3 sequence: CASSVTTGGNTEAFF. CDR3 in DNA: TGTGCCAGCAGCGTGACGACAGGGGGGAACACTGAAGCTTTCTTT.

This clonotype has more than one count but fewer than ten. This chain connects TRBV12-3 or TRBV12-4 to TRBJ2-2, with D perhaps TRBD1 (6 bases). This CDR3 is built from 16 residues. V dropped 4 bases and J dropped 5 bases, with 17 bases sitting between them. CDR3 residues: CASSSGSTGGTGELFF. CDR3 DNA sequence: TGTGCCAGCAGTTCTGGGTCGACAGGCGGAACCGGGGAGCTGTTTTTT.

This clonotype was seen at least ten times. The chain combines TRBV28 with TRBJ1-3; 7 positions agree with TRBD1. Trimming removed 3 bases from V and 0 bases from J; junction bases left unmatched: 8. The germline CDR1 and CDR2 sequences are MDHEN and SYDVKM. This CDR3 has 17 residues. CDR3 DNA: TGTGCCAGCAGTTTCCTCGGACAGGCACTCTCTGGAAACACCATATATTTT. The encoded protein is CASSFLGQALSGNTIYF.

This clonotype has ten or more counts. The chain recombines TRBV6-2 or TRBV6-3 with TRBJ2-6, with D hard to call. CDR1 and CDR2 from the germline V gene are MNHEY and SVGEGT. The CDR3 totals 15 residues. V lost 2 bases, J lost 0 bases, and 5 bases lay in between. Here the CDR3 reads CASSYGVSGANVLTF. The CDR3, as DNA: TGTGCCAGCAGTTACGGGGTCTCTGGGGCCAACGTCCTGACTTTC.